These T cell receptor beta chains were read from a single sample in a study of shared clonotypes between healthy human individuals. Repertoires were generated with immunoSEQ multiplex PCR, while TCRdb's copy carries only in-frame clones and drops some. The sample has hundreds of thousands of clones, about 80% seen once; the top ten hold around 11%. The specimen was PBMCs. These receptor sequences come from a woman aged 40 to 50 in good health. Some clones in this sample may be carry-over from other donors' samples. CDR3s include the opening cysteine and the closing phenylalanine or tryptophan. D genes are given only for firm matches. The size of a clone is reported for some rows only, either as once, few or many, or as a class for expanded clones.

V gene	clone size	D gene	J gene	CDR3 DNA	CDR3 protein
TRBV2	-	TRBD2	TRBJ2-1	TGTGCCAGCAGAGTACTAGCGGGAGGTAGTGAGCAGTTCTTC	CASRVLAGGSEQFF
TRBV11-2	once	TRBD1	TRBJ2-7	TGTGCCAGCAGCCAGGGACAGGGGTCCTACGAGCAGTACTTC	CASSQGQGSYEQYF
TRBV29-1	-	-	TRBJ1-4	TGCAGCGTTGCCGCGCAGGGGAATGAAAAACTGTTTTTT	CSVAAQGNEKLFF
TRBV6-5	-	-	TRBJ2-1	TGTGCCAGCAGCAGATCCCTCGGGGAGCAGTTCTTC	CASSRSLGEQFF
TRBV7-9	-	-	TRBJ1-2	TGTGCCAGCAGCCCCTTCGAGGGGACCAACTATGGCTACACCTTC	CASSPFEGTNYGYTF
TRBV7-3	-	TRBD1	TRBJ1-1	TGTGCCAGCAGCCCAGAGGGGGCTCGGACTGAAGCTTTCTTT	CASSPEGARTEAFF
TRBV4-1	-	-	TRBJ1-5	TGCGCCAGCAGCCAAGAGCCCCCAGGGCTGGATCAGCCCCAGCATTTT	CASSQEPPGLDQPQHF
TRBV28	-	TRBD1	TRBJ2-7	TGTGCCAGCAGTTTCGAGGACAGGACCGGCGAGCAGTACTTC	CASSFEDRTGEQYF
TRBV5-1	once	-	TRBJ2-1	TGCGCCAGCAGCTTGGAAGGGGTTGTTGCCTACAATGAGCAGTTCTTC	CASSLEGVVAYNEQFF
TRBV27	-	TRBD2	TRBJ2-1	TGTGCCAGCAGTAGACTAGCGGGAGTCTCCAATGAGCAGTTCTTC	CASSRLAGVSNEQFF
TRBV29-1	-	-	TRBJ2-6	TGCAGCGTTGAGCAGTCTGGGGCCAACGTCCTGACTTTC	CSVEQSGANVLTF
TRBV10-3	-	-	TRBJ2-3	TGTGCCATCAGGGGTGGTTTGAGCACAGATACGCAGTATTTT	CAIRGGLSTDTQYF
TRBV6-5	-	TRBD1	TRBJ2-2	TGTGCCAGCAGTTCCGCGACAGGGGGCAACACCGGGGAGCTGTTTTTT	CASSSATGGNTGELFF
TRBV7-3	-	TRBD2	TRBJ2-1	TGTGCCAGCAGCACCCGACTAGCGGTGGGGAATGAGCAGTTCTTC	CASSTRLAVGNEQFF
TRBV29-1	-	TRBD1	TRBJ1-4	TGCAGCGTCCGCCGTGGACAGGGGGCGGGTGAAAAACTGTTTTTT	CSVRRGQGAGEKLFF
TRBV7-3	-	-	TRBJ2-5	TGTGCCAGCAGCACCGGAGAGACCCAGTACTTC	CASSTGETQYF
TRBV5-1	once	-	TRBJ2-2	TGCGCCAGCAGCCCGGAACGGGCCATACGGGACACCGGGGAGCTGTTTTTT	CASSPERAIRDTGELFF
TRBV7-9	-	-	TRBJ2-7	TGTGCCAGCAGCTTAGGTGTTGAGAGCTCCTACGAGCAGTACTTC	CASSLGVESSYEQYF
TRBV10-3	-	-	TRBJ1-1	TGTGCCATCAGTGATGGGGGGCGTAGCACTGAAGCTTTCTTT	CAISDGGRSTEAFF
TRBV29-1	-	TRBD2	TRBJ2-5	TGCAGCGTTGCTCCTAGCGGGGAAGAGACCCAGTACTTC	CSVAPSGEETQYF
TRBV4-1	-	-	TRBJ1-5	TGCGCCAGCAGCCCCTCCCTTATCAATCAGCCCCAGCATTTT	CASSPSLINQPQHF
TRBV10-3	-	TRBD1	TRBJ1-5	TGTGCCATCAGCGAAACCGGGACAGAGAATCAGCCCCAGCATTTT	CAISETGTENQPQHF
TRBV10-2	-	-	TRBJ1-1	TGCGCCAGCGGGATGGGACTTAACACTGAAGCTTTCTTT	CASGMGLNTEAFF
TRBV11-3	-	TRBD2	TRBJ2-2	TGTGCCAGCAGCTGGGGACTAGGGGACACCGGGGAGCTGTTTTTT	CASSWGLGDTGELFF
TRBV7-9	few	TRBD1	TRBJ2-1	TGTGCCAGCAGCTTCCGGGACAGCTACAATGAGCAGTTCTTC	CASSFRDSYNEQFF
TRBV12-2	-	-	TRBJ1-2	TGTGCAAGTCGCTTATCGGTATCCCCGAACTATGGCTACACCTTC	CASRLSVSPNYGYTF
TRBV11-3	-	-	TRBJ2-1	TGTGCCAGCAGCTTACCAGGCCTAGGCAATGAGCAGTTCTTC	CASSLPGLGNEQFF
TRBV5-4	-	-	TRBJ2-3	TGTGCCAGCAGCTTGGCCGGTGGCAGGGGAATGTCTGGTACGCAGTATTTT	CASSLAGGRGMSGTQYF
TRBV7-6	-	-	TRBJ2-3	TGTGCCAGCAGCTTAGGGTTAGCGCGAAGCACAGATACGCAGTATTTT	CASSLGLARSTDTQYF
TRBV7-8	once	TRBD2	TRBJ2-7	TGTGCCAGCAGCCCGCTAGTGGGACTAGCGGGAAGTTGGTACTTC	CASSPLVGLAGSWYF
TRBV28	-	TRBD1	TRBJ2-7	TGTGCCAGCAGTAGACAGGGGTACGAGCAGTACTTC	CASSRQGYEQYF
TRBV18	-	-	TRBJ2-7	TGTGCCAGCTCATTGAGGGGGAACGAGCAGTACTTC	CASSLRGNEQYF
TRBV30	-	-	TRBJ1-3	TGTGCCAGTCTAAAGGTTAACTCTGGAAACACCATATATTTT	CASLKVNSGNTIYF
TRBV5-1	-	TRBD1	TRBJ2-4	TGCGCCAGCAGCCCCGGGACAGGGAGAACTGTTCAGTACTTC	CASSPGTGRTVQYF
TRBV7-9	-	TRBD2	TRBJ2-2	TGTGCCAGCAGGCAGCGGGAGGGCCCGGGCACCGGGGAGCTGTTTTTT	CASRQREGPGTGELFF
TRBV4-2	many	-	TRBJ2-7	TGTGCCAGCAGCCGAATGGGGGACGCTACCTACGAGCAGTACTTC	CASSRMGDATYEQYF
TRBV27	-	-	TRBJ2-7	TGTGCCAGCAGTTTAAGGGTCAGCTACGAGCAGTACTTC	CASSLRVSYEQYF
TRBV27	-	-	TRBJ2-7	TGTGCCAGCAGTTTATCGCACAGGGAGGCCTACGAGCAGTACTTC	CASSLSHREAYEQYF
TRBV28	-	-	TRBJ1-2	TGTGCCAGCAGCCCCGGAGGTGGCTATGGCTACACCTTC	CASSPGGGYGYTF
TRBV9	-	-	TRBJ1-1	TGTGCCAGCAGCGTAGACCCCGGAGTACCGAACACTGAAGCTTTCTTT	CASSVDPGVPNTEAFF
TRBV10-3	-	TRBD1	TRBJ1-2	TGTGCCATCAGTGAGTCGGTGTTTGCATCCCCGGGACAGGGAAACACCTTC	CAISESVFASPGQGNTF
TRBV7-7	-	-	TRBJ2-3	TGTGCTAGCAGCTTCGGACAGACAACAGATACGCAGTATTTT	CASSFGQTTDTQYF
TRBV14	-	TRBD1	TRBJ2-7	TGTGCCAGCAGCCAAGAGGGACAGGGGAGCTCCTACGAGCAGTACTTC	CASSQEGQGSSYEQYF
TRBV6-5	-	-	TRBJ2-7	TGTGCCAGCCCAACCCCACAGCTTGTGCTCTACGAGCAGTACTTC	CASPTPQLVLYEQYF
TRBV7-9	-	TRBD1	TRBJ1-1	TGTGCCAGCAGCTCCGACAGGGTAGGGACTGAAGCTTTCTTT	CASSSDRVGTEAFF
TRBV5-4	-	-	TRBJ2-6	TGTGCCAGCAGCCTTGAACGGGTTACTGGGGCCAACGTCCTGACTTTC	CASSLERVTGANVLTF
TRBV18	-	-	TRBJ1-1	TGTGCCAGCTCACTCCGGACAGATCCTAACACTGAAGCTTTCTTT	CASSLRTDPNTEAFF
TRBV7-2	many	-	TRBJ1-2	TGTGCCAGCAGCTTAGACGGAGATTATGGCTACACCTTC	CASSLDGDYGYTF
TRBV27	-	-	TRBJ2-7	TGTGCCAGCAGTTTAAACAGGGCGTCCTACGAGCAGTACTTC	CASSLNRASYEQYF
TRBV5-1	once	TRBD1	TRBJ2-7	TGCGCCAGCAGCTCCGGGACAGCAGCCTACGAGCAGTACTTC	CASSSGTAAYEQYF
TRBV5-1	-	TRBD1	TRBJ2-3	TGCGCCAGCAGCTTGGTTGGGACAGGGGCAGATACGCAGTATTTT	CASSLVGTGADTQYF
TRBV28	-	-	TRBJ2-1	TGTGCCAGCAGTTTAAGGGGCACAATATCCTACAATGAGCAGTTCTTC	CASSLRGTISYNEQFF
TRBV11-2	-	-	TRBJ1-2	TGTGCCAGCAGCTTATGGGAGGGAGAGCCCTATGGCTACACCTTC	CASSLWEGEPYGYTF
TRBV7-2	-	-	TRBJ1-5	TGTGCCAGCAGCTCGGCGGGTTTCGGCAATCAGCCCCAGCATTTT	CASSSAGFGNQPQHF
TRBV9	-	TRBD1	TRBJ2-5	TGTGCCAGCAGCCAAATGACAGGGTACCAAGAGACCCAGTACTTC	CASSQMTGYQETQYF
TRBV15	-	TRBD1	TRBJ2-7	TGTGCCACCAGCCGGGACAGAGTAGACTACGAGCAGTACTTC	CATSRDRVDYEQYF
TRBV14	-	-	TRBJ2-7	TGTGCCAGCAGCCAATACCACGAGCAGTACTTC	CASSQYHEQYF
TRBV30	-	TRBD1	TRBJ1-3	TGTGCCTGGAGCGGTCCCTCCCTACAGGGGGCGGGAAACACCATATATTTT	CAWSGPSLQGAGNTIYF